This TCR beta chain derives from a study of identical twins. General study findings and limits: The study found that models underestimated out-of-frame TCR alpha sharing in monozygotic twins.

For this clonotype: Its target is not known.

V trimming: 4 bases; J trimming: 7 bases; junction bases outside the gene matches: 15. Germline CDR1 and CDR2: LGHDT and YNNKEL (reference sequence). CDR3 length: 17 residues. Every donor was a healthy Caucasian. Template switching, a step in the protocol, added a universal primer site, and cDNA carried unique molecular identifiers. TCRdb analysed the 5' RACE reads with MiXCR anew, one entry per CDR3 protein. The sample has 1.5 million to 2 million distinct CDR3 sequences, around 33% seen once. The rearrangement uses TRBV3-1 and TRBJ1-4; 7 positions agree with TRBD1. This TCR was sampled from a newborn girl in good health. Sequencing was performed on cord blood. DNA of the CDR3: TGTGCCAGCAGCCCAATCTATAAACAGGGGCCGGTTGAAAAACTGTTTTTT. It codes for CASSPIYKQGPVEKLFF.